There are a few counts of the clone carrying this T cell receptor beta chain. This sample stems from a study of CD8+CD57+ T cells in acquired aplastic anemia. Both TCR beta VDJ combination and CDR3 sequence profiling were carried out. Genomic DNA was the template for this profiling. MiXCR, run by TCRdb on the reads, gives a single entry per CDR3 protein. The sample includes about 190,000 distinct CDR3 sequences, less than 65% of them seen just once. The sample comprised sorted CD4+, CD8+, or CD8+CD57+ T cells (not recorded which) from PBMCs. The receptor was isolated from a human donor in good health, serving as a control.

The CDR3 DNA reads TGTGCCAGCAGCCCCCGACAGGGGGCGTGGGAGCAGTACTTC. It translates to CASSPRQGAWEQYF. The rearrangement joins TRBV7-2 to TRBJ2-7; 10 bases agree with TRBD1. V was pared by 5 bases and J by 7 bases, with 8 bases of the junction left unmatched. Germline assignment: CDR1 SGHTA and CDR2 FQGNSA. There are 14 residues in the CDR3.